The 14 T cell receptor beta chains in this list originate from one sample, sequenced in a study of blood T cell repertoires in COVID-19. Profiling relied on immunoSEQ multiplex PCR, and the TCRdb table lists in-frame clones only, not all of them. This sample has under 200,000 clones, with roughly 85% found just once. Source material: peripheral blood. These receptors originate from a woman of 80 years or more with acute or convalescent COVID-19.

V and J are TRBV28 and TRBJ2-2; 10 nucleotides agree with TRBD1. V shed 5 bases and J 7 bases; nucleotides not matched to a gene: 7. Germline values: CDR1 MDHEN, CDR2 SYDVKM. The CDR3 loop spans 15 amino acids. The CDR3 DNA follows: TGTGCCAGCAGTATTCCCGGGACAGGGGACGGGGAGCTGTTTTTT. Residues: CASSIPGTGDGELFF. The variable domain in full, with the rest retrieved from reference TRBV28 and TRBJ2-2, is DVKVTQSSRYLVKRTGEKVFLECVQDMDHENMFWYRQDPGLGLRLIYFSYDVKMKEKGDIPEGYSVSREKKERFSLILESASTNQTSMYLCASSIPGTGDGELFFGEGSRLTVL.

The CDR3 DNA reads TGTGCCAGCAGTGAAGCGCTCACAGTCGCTAATCAGCCCCAGCATTTT. Translation gives CASSEALTVANQPQHF. The V and J genes are TRBV6-1 and TRBJ1-5; D gene uncertain. Trimming left V 0 bases short and J 4 bases short, with 13 bases between. The V gene's germline CDR1 is MNHNS and CDR2 SASEGT. This CDR3 has 16 residues.

The genes are TRBV28 and TRBJ2-7; 9 bases map to TRBD1. CDR1 is MDHEN and CDR2 is SYDVKM in the germline V gene. This CDR3 has 15 residues. V gave up 6 bases and J gave up 2 bases; unmatched junction bases: 8. The DNA of the CDR3 is TGTGCCAGCAGATCCTCCGGGACAGGGACCTACGAGCAGTACTTC. Its protein product is CASRSSGTGTYEQYF.

The gene calls are TRBV30 and TRBJ1-3; D is unclear. V lost 3 bases and J 4 bases, leaving 16 bases between the germline ends. Germline V gene lookup returns CDR1 GTSNPN and CDR2 SVGIG (reference sequence). The CDR3 runs 15 residues. The CDR3 here is CAWRGDGIQGNTIYF. CDR3 sequence (DNA): TGTGCCTGGAGGGGCGACGGAATACAGGGAAACACCATATATTTT.

This chain links TRBV27 with TRBJ2-7; D possibly corresponds to TRBD1 (6 bases). The length of the CDR3 is 17 residues. Germline V gene sequence: CDR1 MNHEY, CDR2 SMNVEV (reference sequence). Trimming left V 2 bases short and J 0 bases short, with 17 bases between. The CDR3 sequence: CASSLTAGGGYSYEQYF. CDR3 coding DNA: TGTGCCAGCAGTTTAACGGCTGGGGGCGGGTACTCCTACGAGCAGTACTTC.

This chain connects TRBV5-6 to TRBJ2-1; 9 bases match TRBD1. The CDR3 extends over 13 amino acids. Germline V CDR1 and CDR2: SGHDT, YYEEEE. Trimming took 0 bases from V and 9 from J; bases not matched to a gene: 1. This CDR3 is CASSLETGGEQFF. CDR3 DNA sequence: TGTGCCAGCAGCTTGGAGACAGGGGGTGAGCAGTTCTTC.

This rearrangement joins TRBV28 to TRBJ1-2; D is possibly TRBD1 (6 bases). CDR1 is MDHEN, CDR2 SYDVKM, per germline. Trimming left V 10 bases short and J 6 bases short, with 15 bases between. This CDR3 has 12 amino acids. This CDR3 reads CATSNGGHGYTF. In DNA, the CDR3 is TGTGCCACCTCCAACGGGGGGCATGGCTACACCTTC.

The CDR3 is CASSRLANTGELFF. CDR3 in DNA: TGTGCCAGCAGCCGACTAGCGAACACCGGGGAGCTGTTTTTT. The J gene is TRBJ2-2, the V gene TRBV6-4; D perhaps matches TRBD2 (6 bases). Germline values: CDR1 MRHNA, CDR2 SNTAGT. There are 14 residues in the CDR3. Trimming took 6 bases from V and 0 from J, leaving 8 bases between them.

This clone was detected only once. The chain links TRBV7-8 to TRBJ1-5; D not certain. CDR3 length: 15 amino acids. V was shortened by 7 bases and J by 0 bases, with 13 bases between the two germline ends. CDR1 is SGHVS, CDR2 FQNEAQ, per germline. CDR3 sequence reads: CASTILGSSNQPQHF. In DNA form, the CDR3 reads TGTGCCAGCACGATATTGGGGAGTAGCAATCAGCCCCAGCATTTT.

The chain uses TRBV5-1 and TRBJ2-2, with 8 positions matching TRBD1. The CDR3 extends over 15 amino acids. V dropped 5 bases and J dropped 5; count of bases not matched to a gene: 8. Germline-derived CDR1 and CDR2 are SGHRS and YFSETQ. In DNA form, the CDR3 reads TGCGCCAGCAGTCACGGGACAGGAGGAACCGGGGAGCTGTTTTTT. As protein: CASSHGTGGTGELFF.

The genes are TRBV5-6 and TRBJ1-1; unclear D gene. This CDR3 contains 11 residues. V lost 0 bases and J 8 bases, leaving 5 bases between the germline ends. Germline V gives CDR1 SGHDT, CDR2 YYEEEE. CDR3 DNA sequence: TGTGCCAGCAGCTTGGACCGGGAAGCTTTCTTT. Its translation is CASSLDREAFF.

The chain joins TRBV28 to TRBJ1-2; D is undetermined. The germline V and J ends were trimmed by 8 bases and 7 bases, with 20 bases remaining between them. The CDR3 consists of 14 residues. Germline V CDR1 and CDR2: MDHEN, SYDVKM. The CDR3, as DNA: TGTGCCAGCCATAGTCCGAATCCCACTGGTGGCTACACCTTC. Its translation: CASHSPNPTGGYTF.

This rearrangement joins TRBV28 to TRBJ2-3, with TRBD2 identical over 13 bases. The ends lost 6 bases at V and 4 bases at J; junction bases unmatched: 10. From germline, CDR1 is MDHEN and CDR2 SYDVKM. CDR3 length equals 17 residues. The CDR3 loop reads CASSLPSLAGGPDTQYF. In DNA, the CDR3 is TGTGCCAGCAGCCTCCCCTCACTAGCGGGGGGGCCAGATACGCAGTATTTT.

J is TRBJ2-1 and V is TRBV5-6, with D tentatively TRBD1 (6 bases). Germline lookup yields CDR1 SGHDT and CDR2 YYEEEE. Between the trimmed V and J ends, which lost 4 bases and 9 bases, there was a span of 11 bases. The CDR3 covers 12 residues. CDR3 bases: TGTGCCAGCAGCAAAACAGGGCGTGAGCAGTTCTTC. This codes for CASSKTGREQFF.